This TCR beta chain was found in a study of T cell responses to AZD1222 COVID-19 vaccine. Study-wide results and caveats: Nearly half of spike-specific TCRs reportedly go after variant regions that carry no mutations. Baseline antibody screening turned up just six seropositive AZD1222 recipients. Repertoires in all cases were sampled only once the peak T cell response had passed. Females outnumbered males among donors, who were mostly white British; clonal diversity was possibly underestimated.

A remark on this clone: Its antigen is not known.

This CDR3 is built from 15 residues. The germline V gene encodes CDR1 MNHNY and CDR2 SVGAGI (reference sequence). The V end lost 2 bases, the J end lost 5 bases, and 13 bases lay between the germline ends. Here immunoSEQ multiplex PCR was the method, and the copy in TCRdb shows in-frame clones only, minus some. Here the sample spans around 140,000 clones, roughly 90% being singletons. The receptor's source is an adult in good health. Sequencing used peripheral blood, obtained on day 0 of AZD1222 vaccination. The gene calls are TRBV6-6 and TRBJ2-1, with D tentatively TRBD1 or TRBD2 (5 bases each). The CDR3 is CASSYTRDQNNEQFF. DNA for the CDR3: TGTGCCAGCAGTTACACTAGGGACCAGAACAATGAGCAGTTCTTC.